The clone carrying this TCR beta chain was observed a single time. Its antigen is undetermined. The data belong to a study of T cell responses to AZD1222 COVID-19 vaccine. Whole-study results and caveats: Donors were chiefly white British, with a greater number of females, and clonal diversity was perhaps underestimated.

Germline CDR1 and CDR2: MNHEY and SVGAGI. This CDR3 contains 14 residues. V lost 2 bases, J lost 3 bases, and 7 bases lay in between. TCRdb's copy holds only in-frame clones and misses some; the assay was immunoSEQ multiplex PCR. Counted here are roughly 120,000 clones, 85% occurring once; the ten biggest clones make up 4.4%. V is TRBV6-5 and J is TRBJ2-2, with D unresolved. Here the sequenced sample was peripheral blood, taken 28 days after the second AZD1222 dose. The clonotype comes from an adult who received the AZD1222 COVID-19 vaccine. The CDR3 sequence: CASSYGWDTGELFF. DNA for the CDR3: TGTGCCAGCAGTTACGGATGGGACACCGGGGAGCTGTTTTTT.